The source of this T cell receptor beta chain is a study of cytomegalovirus exposure and HLA in healthy donors. The overall study: The roughly 120 validation repertoires and the approximately 630 first-cohort repertoires shared a platform, a later analysis reported.

The CDR3 spans 13 residues. V shed 6 bases and J shed 4 bases, with 13 bases lying between them. Germline-derived CDR1 and CDR2 are MNHEY and SMNVEV (reference sequence). Note on this clone: No antigen is known for it.

Measured with immunoSEQ multiplex PCR; TCRdb has only the in-frame clones, and not every one. This table has about 160,000 clones, approximately 96% appearing once. Study outcomes and limitations: Subsequent analysis of the roughly 120 validation repertoires found a tendency for first-cohort TCR clusters to co-occur.

This sequence joins TRBV27 and TRBJ2-7, with D perhaps TRBD1 (6 bases). Sample: PBMCs. This TCR derives from a young woman in good health and CMV-seronegative. The CDR3, as DNA: TGTGCCAGCAGGGACAGCGTCTTATACGAGCAGTACTTC. Residues: CASRDSVLYEQYF.